A selection of T cell receptor beta chains follows, all from one sample in a study of cytomegalovirus exposure and HLA in healthy donors. Here immunoSEQ multiplex PCR was the method, and the copy in TCRdb shows in-frame clones only, minus some. In the table there are fewer than 200,000 clones, roughly 89% of which are singletons. Material for sequencing was PBMCs. The receptors originated from a woman younger than 35 in good health and CMV-seropositive. CDR3s include the opening cysteine and the closing phenylalanine or tryptophan. A D gene is named only where the DNA matches it firmly. Where a row states a size, it is once, few, many or the class of an expanded clone; other rows omit it.

TRBD2	TRBV28	.	TRBJ2-7	13	TGTGCCAGCAGCCCGGGGGGGCGCTACGAGCAGTACTTC	CASSPGGRYEQYF
TRBD1	TRBV29-1	.	TRBJ1-4	13	TGCAGCGTTGACCGACAGGGAGGAGAAAAACTGTTTTTT	CSVDRQGGEKLFF
.	TRBV9	.	TRBJ2-5	14	TGTGCCAGCAGCGTAGGGGTAGGGGAAGAGACCCAGTACTTC	CASSVGVGEETQYF
TRBD2	TRBV6-1	few	TRBJ2-5	15	TGTGCCAGCAGAGGGACTAGCGGGAGATCGGAGACCCAGTACTTC	CASRGTSGRSETQYF
TRBD1	TRBV7-9	.	TRBJ2-3	14	TGTGCCAGCAGCCCCGGGACAGTTTTCGATACGCAGTATTTT	CASSPGTVFDTQYF
TRBD1	TRBV6-5	.	TRBJ1-5	15	TGTGCCAGCAGTACCACAGGGGGTAGCAATCAGCCCCAGCATTTT	CASSTTGGSNQPQHF
TRBD2	TRBV6-5	.	TRBJ2-7	16	TGTGCCAGCAGTTACGGAGTGACTAGCGCACCCTACGAGCAGTACTTC	CASSYGVTSAPYEQYF
.	TRBV5-1	.	TRBJ2-3	15	TGCGCCAGCAGCTTTGAGGAGGTTAGCACAGATACGCAGTATTTT	CASSFEEVSTDTQYF
.	TRBV6-5	.	TRBJ1-5	14	TGTGCCAGCAGTTACTCGACGGGGTGGCAGCCCCAGCATTTT	CASSYSTGWQPQHF
TRBD1	TRBV7-3	.	TRBJ2-2	18	TGTGCCAGCAGCTTAAATAGGTTCGGACAGGGTCTAACCGGGGAGCTGTTTTTT	CASSLNRFGQGLTGELFF
TRBD1	TRBV7-9	once	TRBJ1-1	15	TGTGCCAGCAGCCCCAGGCCAGGGGGTAACACTGAAGCTTTCTTT	CASSPRPGGNTEAFF
TRBD2	TRBV7-9	.	TRBJ2-5	15	TGTGCCAGCAGCTCACGGGGACTAGCGGGGGAAAAACAGTACTTC	CASSSRGLAGEKQYF
.	TRBV5-6	.	TRBJ2-5	15	TGTGCCAGCAGCTTACTTTACAGTCTTGGGGAGACCCAGTACTTC	CASSLLYSLGETQYF
.	TRBV12-5	once	TRBJ2-1	16	TGTGCTAGTGGTCCCGGACAGCTCGGCTCCTACAATGAGCAGTTCTTC	CASGPGQLGSYNEQFF
TRBD1	TRBV19	.	TRBJ2-7	14	TGTGCCAGTAACCCACAGGGGGCAACCTACGAGCAGTACTTC	CASNPQGATYEQYF
.	TRBV29-1	.	TRBJ1-5	11	TGCAGCGTGATGAATGGGAGAGCCCAGCATTTT	CSVMNGRAQHF